The 28 T cell receptor beta chains below were found in one sample sequenced in a study of blood T cell repertoires in COVID-19. TCRdb keeps only in-frame clones here, not all; method: immunoSEQ multiplex PCR. The table has about 150,000 clones, about 90% seen once; the top ten hold around 0.55%. The sequencing sample was made of peripheral blood. All receptors come from a man aged 50-60 years with acute or convalescent COVID-19.

The chain links TRBV9 to TRBJ1-6; D is uncertain. V was cut by 3 bases and J by 6 bases, with 10 bases left in between. In germline, CDR1 is SGDLS, CDR2 YYNGEE. The CDR3 sequence is 14 residues long. The CDR3 DNA reads TGTGCCAGCAGCGCCTATGCTCGTAATTCACCCCTCCACTTT. It codes for CASSAYARNSPLHF.

The chain recombines TRBV27 with TRBJ2-1; TRBD2 matches at 11 bases. Germline CDR1 is MNHEY and CDR2 is SMNVEV (reference sequence). The V segment lost 5 bases and the J segment 6 bases; nucleotides outside the gene matches: 9. CDR3 size: 16 residues. The DNA of the CDR3 is TGTGCCAGCAGTCCAGCACTAGCGGGAGTGCGCAATGAGCAGTTCTTC. The encoded protein is CASSPALAGVRNEQFF.

The chain carries TRBV6-5 and TRBJ2-7; D may be TRBD2 (5 bases). The CDR3 spans 15 residues. Trimming removed 0 bases from V and 3 bases from J, with 12 bases in between. CDR1 and CDR2 from the germline V gene are MNHEY and SVGAGI. The CDR3 protein is CASSYSMASNYEQYF. The CDR3 region has the DNA TGTGCCAGCAGTTACTCGATGGCTAGCAACTACGAGCAGTACTTC.

The gene calls are TRBV27 and TRBJ1-6, with TRBD1 as a possible D gene (5 bases). Germline V gene lookup returns CDR1 MNHEY and CDR2 SMNVEV (reference sequence). The CDR3 loop spans 13 amino acids. V gave up 3 bases and J gave up 9 bases, with 9 bases separating them. CDR3 loop: CASSFDRSSPLHF. The CDR3 DNA reads TGTGCCAGCAGTTTTGACAGATCTTCACCCCTCCACTTT.

The V gene is TRBV5-6, the J gene TRBJ1-5; D might be TRBD1 (5 bases). This CDR3 has 12 residues. Germline V gives CDR1 SGHDT, CDR2 YYEEEE. V lost 4 bases and J 6 bases, leaving 8 bases between the germline ends. The CDR3 loop is CASSIGVQPQHF. The CDR3 coding sequence is TGTGCCAGCAGCATAGGGGTTCAGCCCCAGCATTTT.

The chain links TRBV7-9 to TRBJ2-7; 11 bases fit TRBD2. CDR3 size: 17 residues. Germline-derived CDR1 and CDR2 are SEHNR and FQNEAQ (reference sequence). Trimming took 1 base from V and 2 from J; bases not matched to a gene: 7. The CDR3 loop is CASSLEASGRNPYEQYF. Written as DNA, the CDR3 is TGTGCCAGCAGCTTAGAGGCTAGCGGGAGGAACCCCTACGAGCAGTACTTC.

The genes are TRBV7-9 and TRBJ1-4; D ambiguous. The CDR3 sequence is 17 residues long. V lost 1 base and J lost 4, with 16 bases in between. Per germline, CDR1 SEHNR and CDR2 FQNEAQ (reference sequence). The CDR3 DNA follows: TGTGCCAGCAGCTTAGGCGGGGTCAGGCTCGGTAATGAAAAACTGTTTTTT. Amino acid sequence: CASSLGGVRLGNEKLFF.

This rearrangement joins TRBV5-1 to TRBJ2-1; tentatively, D is TRBD2 (5 bases). The CDR3 extends over 15 amino acids. The germline V gene encodes CDR1 SGHRS and CDR2 YFSETQ. The V and J ends lost 2 bases and 2 bases respectively, with 11 bases between them. CDR3: CASSLRSGTYNEQFF. The CDR3 DNA reads TGCGCCAGCAGCTTAAGGAGCGGTACCTACAATGAGCAGTTCTTC.

The V and J genes are TRBV5-6 and TRBJ1-2, with unresolved D. This CDR3 comprises 13 residues. V shed 6 bases and J shed 2 bases, with 11 bases lying between them. The germline V gene has CDR1 SGHDT and CDR2 YYEEEE. The CDR3 here is CASTGNLNYGYTF. CDR3 in DNA: TGTGCCAGCACGGGAAATTTAAACTATGGCTACACCTTC. The full variable domain, rest sourced from reference TRBV5-6 and TRBJ1-2, is DAGVTQSPTHLIKTRGQQVTLRCSPKSGHDTVSWYQQALGQGPQFIFQYYEEEERQRGNFPDRFSGHQFPNYSSELNVNALLLGDSALYLCASTGNLNYGYTFGSGTRLTVV.

This clone has a single count. V and J are TRBV9 and TRBJ1-1, with D possibly being TRBD1 (5 bases). CDR3 length: 14 amino acids. The V and J ends lost 0 bases and 3 bases respectively, with 9 bases between them. Germline V lookup: CDR1 SGDLS, CDR2 YYNGEE. Here the CDR3 reads CASSVGAGYTEAFF. Here the CDR3 DNA reads TGTGCCAGCAGCGTAGGGGCAGGGTACACTGAAGCTTTCTTT.

CDR3 sequence reads: CASSVAAGRYAGNTIYF. The CDR3, as DNA: TGTGCCAGCAGCGTAGCGGCAGGGCGTTATGCTGGAAACACCATATATTTT. The J gene is TRBJ1-3, the V gene TRBV9; TRBD1 might be the D (5 bases). This CDR3 has 17 amino acids. CDR1 is SGDLS, CDR2 YYNGEE, per germline. V lost 0 bases and J 2 bases, leaving 15 bases between the germline ends. Full variable domain (rest looked up from reference TRBV9 and TRBJ1-3): DSGVTQTPKHLITATGQRVTLRCSPRSGDLSVYWYQQSLDQGLQFLIQYYNGEERAKGNILERFSAQQFPDLHSELNLSSLELGDSALYFCASSVAAGRYAGNTIYFGEGSWLTVV.

This clone was found a few times. The chain has TRBV28 and TRBJ1-4, with D unclear. Germline CDR1 reads MDHEN; CDR2 reads SYDVKM. V was pared by 4 bases and J by 0 bases, with 12 bases between. This CDR3 is built from 16 residues. In DNA form, the CDR3 reads TGTGCCAGCAGTTCCCCCGGAGGAGCAACTAATGAAAAACTGTTTTTT. Residues: CASSSPGGATNEKLFF.

J is TRBJ2-3 and V is TRBV4-3; 12 positions match TRBD2. The J segment lost 2 bases and the V segment lost 4 bases, leaving 1 base of the junction unmatched. The CDR3 extends over 15 amino acids. CDR1 is LGHNA, CDR2 YSLEER, per germline. CDR3 DNA: TGCGCCAGCAGCCCTAGCGGGGGGGTCACAGATACGCAGTATTTT. Protein: CASSPSGGVTDTQYF.

This clone is a singleton in its sample. The chain uses TRBV30 and TRBJ2-2, with 8 nucleotides matching TRBD2. J lost 1 base, V lost 4 bases, and 2 bases had no gene match. There are 14 residues in the CDR3. In germline, CDR1 is GTSNPN, CDR2 SVGIG (reference sequence). Here the CDR3 DNA reads TGTGCCTGGACCGGGAGGGTGAACACCGGGGAGCTGTTTTTT. Translating it yields CAWTGRVNTGELFF. Together with reference TRBV30 and TRBJ2-2, the CDR3 gives the full variable domain: SQTIHQWPATLVQPVGSPLSLECTVEGTSNPNLYWYRQAAGRGLQLLFYSVGIGQISSEVPQNLSASRPQDRQFILSSKKLLLSDSGFYLCAWTGRVNTGELFFGEGSRLTVL.

As concerns this clone: One end of the junction is discordant with germline, which a read error may explain. V gene TRBV7-9 combines with J gene TRBJ2-4, with 8 bases lining up with TRBD2. The length of the CDR3 is 17 residues. The germline gives CDR1 SEHNR, CDR2 FQNEAQ (reference sequence). The CDR3 bases are TGTGCCAGCAGCTTAGGGCTACTAGCGGCCCGAAAAACCATTCAGTACTTC. This sequence encodes CASSLGLLAARKTIQYF.

The V gene is TRBV6-5, the J gene TRBJ2-3; weak D call: TRBD1 (5 bases). The CDR3 is made up of 15 amino acids. The germline gives CDR1 MNHEY, CDR2 SVGAGI. The germline V and J ends were trimmed by 7 bases and 4 bases, with 18 bases remaining between them. CDR3 DNA sequence: TGTGCCAGCAAGGCAGGGCAGGGTATGGCAGATACGCAGTATTTT. This translates into CASKAGQGMADTQYF.

The chain is built from TRBV7-8 and TRBJ1-2; TRBD1 agrees at 9 bases. Germline CDR1 is SGHVS and CDR2 is FQNEAQ. The junction had 5 bases not matched to a gene; V was cut back by 1 base and J by 8 bases. This CDR3 is built from 14 residues. The CDR3 protein is CASSLVDRGRGYTF. DNA of the CDR3: TGTGCCAGCAGCTTAGTGGACAGGGGTCGGGGCTACACCTTC.

The V gene is TRBV5-1, the J gene TRBJ1-1, with 9 bases fitting TRBD1. Germline V gene sequence: CDR1 SGHRS, CDR2 YFSETQ. Trimming at V came to 0 bases and at J to 7 bases, leaving 7 bases not matched to a gene. The CDR3 sequence is 15 residues long. The chain's CDR3 is CASSLDGDRVGEAFF. CDR3 nucleotide sequence: TGCGCCAGCAGCTTGGACGGGGACAGGGTTGGTGAAGCTTTCTTT. Full variable domain (rest looked up from reference TRBV5-1 and TRBJ1-1): KAGVTQTPRYLIKTRGQQVTLSCSPISGHRSVSWYQQTPGQGLQFLFEYFSETQRNKGNFPGRFSGRQFSNSRSEMNVSTLELGDSALYLCASSLDGDRVGEAFFGQGTRLTVV.

The CDR3 DNA reads TGTGCCAGTTCTGAGGGGGGGCGGCAGCCCCAGCATTTT. It specifies CASSEGGRQPQHF. The rearrangement uses TRBV12-3 or TRBV12-4 and TRBJ1-5; a possible D gene is TRBD1 (6 bases). V shed 9 bases and J shed 7 bases, with 16 bases lying between them. The CDR3 is 13 amino acids.

There are a few counts of this clone. This chain's CDR3 is CASSPRPAGVNTGELFF. The CDR3 nucleotides read TGTGCCAGCAGCCCACGACCGGCGGGCGTGAACACCGGGGAGCTGTTTTTT. The rearrangement links TRBV5-4 to TRBJ2-2; D might be TRBD2 (5 bases). This CDR3 is built from 17 residues. The germline gives CDR1 SGHNT, CDR2 YYREEE (reference sequence). The germline V and J ends were trimmed by 4 bases and 1 base, with 17 bases remaining between them.

V usage is TRBV19 and J usage is TRBJ2-2; possibly TRBD1 for D (6 bases). The V end lost 10 bases, the J end lost 0 bases, and 12 bases lay between the germline ends. Germline lookup yields CDR1 LNHDA and CDR2 SQIVND (reference sequence). CDR3 size: 14 residues. CDR3 loop: CATMAGANTGELFF. For the CDR3, the DNA is TGTGCCACCATGGCAGGGGCGAACACCGGGGAGCTGTTTTTT.

This rearrangement joins TRBV6-2 or TRBV6-3 to TRBJ2-7, with 8 bases matching TRBD1. V lost 5 bases and J lost 3; bases outside the gene matches: 3. The CDR3 has 13 amino acids. Germline assignment: CDR1 MNHEY and CDR2 SVGEGT. The CDR3 spells CASSHGQGYEQYV. CDR3 DNA: TGTGCCAGCAGTCACGGACAGGGCTACGAGCAGTACGTC.

The chain's CDR3 is CASSLALPQGGETQYF. CDR3 DNA sequence: TGTGCCAGCAGCTTAGCCCTCCCCCAGGGAGGAGAGACCCAGTACTTC. The gene calls are TRBV7-2 and TRBJ2-5, with a possible D match to TRBD2 (6 bases). Between the trimmed V and J ends, which lost 0 bases and 4 bases, there was a span of 15 bases. The CDR3 has 16 residues. CDR1 and CDR2 from the germline V gene are SGHTA and FQGNSA.

The rearrangement uses TRBV5-6 and TRBJ1-2; TRBD1 matches 7 bases. The ends lost 3 bases at V and 4 bases at J; junction bases unmatched: 9. CDR3 length: 15 residues. Germline-derived CDR1 and CDR2 are SGHDT and YYEEEE. CDR3 region: CASSSPKGGSYGYTF. DNA for the CDR3: TGTGCCAGCAGCTCCCCCAAAGGGGGCAGCTATGGCTACACCTTC. The full variable domain, with the rest looked up from reference TRBV5-6 and TRBJ1-2, is DAGVTQSPTHLIKTRGQQVTLRCSPKSGHDTVSWYQQALGQGPQFIFQYYEEEERQRGNFPDRFSGHQFPNYSSELNVNALLLGDSALYLCASSSPKGGSYGYTFGSGTRLTVV.

This CDR3 reads CASSPLSGRQSSYNEQFF. Written as DNA, the CDR3 is TGTGCCAGCTCACCACTGTCAGGTAGACAGAGCTCCTACAATGAGCAGTTCTTC. The chain recombines TRBV18 with TRBJ2-1, with D possibly matching TRBD1 (5 bases). Germline V gene lookup returns CDR1 KGHSH and CDR2 LQKENI. V was shortened by 1 base and J by 0 bases, with 16 bases between the two germline ends. There are 18 residues in the CDR3.

The count of this clone is one. The J gene is TRBJ1-2, the V gene TRBV19; tentative D call: TRBD1 (6 bases). CDR3 length: 15 amino acids. CDR1 and CDR2 (germline): LNHDA, SQIVND (reference sequence). V was trimmed by 4 bases and J by 4 bases, leaving 16 bases between them. The CDR3: CASSSGQLLTYGYTF. The DNA of the CDR3 is TGTGCCAGTAGTAGCGGACAGTTACTAACCTATGGCTACACCTTC.

The rearrangement links TRBV19 to TRBJ1-1, with D perhaps TRBD1 (6 bases). This CDR3 is built from 16 residues. The germline V gene has CDR1 LNHDA and CDR2 SQIVND (reference sequence). V was trimmed by 5 bases and J by 1 base, leaving 17 bases between them. The CDR3 coding sequence is TGTGCCAGTAGTGTATCCTACAGGGTAGGGAACACTGAAGCTTTCTTT. It translates to CASSVSYRVGNTEAFF.

The rearrangement uses TRBV23-1 and TRBJ2-7; the D gene is possibly TRBD1 (5 bases). TRBV23-1 is classed as an ORF, of uncertain function. CDR3 size: 16 residues. CDR3 bases: TGCGCCAGCAGTGAATCGGCGCACAGGCCCTCCTACGAGCAGTACGTC. Its protein product is CASSESAHRPSYEQYV.